This T cell receptor (beta chain) was profiled in a study of read filtering for tumor transcriptome and immune sequencing. This clonotype was detected only a few times. The V segment lost 3 bases and the J segment 6 bases; nucleotides outside the gene matches: 12. This CDR3 spans 16 amino acids. Germline CDR1 reads DFQATT; CDR2 reads SNEGSKA (reference sequence). From around 0.4 ug of RNA, a library with molecular barcoded alpha/delta and beta/gamma adaptors was made. MiXCR was run by TCRdb on the reads, yielding one entry per CDR3 protein. The profile shows tens of thousands of distinct CDR3 sequences, roughly 15% of them singletons.

The clonotype originates from a donor aged 40 or over with multiple myeloma. Sequences were obtained from a population of CD138-negative cells sorted from bone marrow. The chain employs TRBV20-1 and TRBJ2-7, with 12 bases aligning to TRBD2. CDR3 sequence: CSARPPTSGSGREQYF. The CDR3 bases are TGCAGTGCTAGGCCACCGACTAGCGGGAGTGGGCGCGAGCAGTACTTC.